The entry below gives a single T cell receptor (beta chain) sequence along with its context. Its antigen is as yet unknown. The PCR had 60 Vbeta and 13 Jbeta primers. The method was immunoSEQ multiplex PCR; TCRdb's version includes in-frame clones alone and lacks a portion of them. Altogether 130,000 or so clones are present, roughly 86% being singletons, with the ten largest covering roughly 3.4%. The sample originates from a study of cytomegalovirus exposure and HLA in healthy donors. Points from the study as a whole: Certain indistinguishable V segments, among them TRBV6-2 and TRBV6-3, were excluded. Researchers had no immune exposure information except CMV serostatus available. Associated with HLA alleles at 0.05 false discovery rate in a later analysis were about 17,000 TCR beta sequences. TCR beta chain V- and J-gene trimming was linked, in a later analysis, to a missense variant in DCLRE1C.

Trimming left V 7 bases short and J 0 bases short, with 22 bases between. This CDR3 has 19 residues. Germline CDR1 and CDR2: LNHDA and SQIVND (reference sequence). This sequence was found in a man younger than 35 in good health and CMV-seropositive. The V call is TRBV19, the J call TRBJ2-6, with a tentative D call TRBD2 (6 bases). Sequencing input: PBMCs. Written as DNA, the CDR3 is TGTGCCAGTACCCTACCGAGCCGGGACTCTCGCTCTGGGGCCAACGTCCTGACTTTC. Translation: CASTLPSRDSRSGANVLTF. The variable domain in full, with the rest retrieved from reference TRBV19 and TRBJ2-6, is DGGITQSPKYLFRKEGQNVTLSCEQNLNHDAMYWYRQDPGQGLRLIYYSQIVNDFQKGDIAEGYSVSREKKESFPLTVTSAQKNPTAFYLCASTLPSRDSRSGANVLTFGAGSRLTVL.